This TCR beta chain was retrieved from a study of cytomegalovirus exposure and HLA in healthy donors. Study observations and caveats: In a later analysis, specific HLA alleles were associated with 16,000 or so TCR beta sequences at a 0.05 false discovery rate.

The PCR made use of 60 Vbeta and 13 Jbeta primers. This table comes from immunoSEQ multiplex PCR, and its TCRdb copy is limited to in-frame clones, with some not included. The sample lists about 83,000 clones, 80% to 90% occurring once. Comments on this clone: As yet, its antigen is unknown.

The CDR3 sequence is 20 residues long. The ends were cut back, 0 bases at V and 0 bases at J, with 20 bases in the middle. In germline, CDR1 is LNHNV, CDR2 YYDKDF (reference sequence). The sequenced sample consisted of PBMCs. The sequence came from a woman aged 30 to 39 in good health and CMV-seronegative. This chain connects TRBV15 to TRBJ1-4, with D unresolved. The CDR3, as DNA: TGTGCCACCAGCAGAGAGGGCACATCTTTCAAAATCTCAACTAATGAAAAACTGTTTTTT. This encodes CATSREGTSFKISTNEKLFF.